The 2 T cell receptor beta chains in this list originate from one sample, sequenced in a study of spatial heterogeneity in lung cancer. Study observations and caveats: Expanded intratumoral alpha and beta TCR counts tracked tumor mutation counts.

Documented time point: sample taken at primary tumor resection. Each CDR3 protein gets one entry after TCRdb re-called the 5' RACE reads with MiXCR. The sample comprises fewer than 2,000 distinct CDR3 sequences, roughly 5.9% of which are singletons, and about three fifths rests with the top ten. Their recognized antigens are unknown. The input for sequencing was lung tumor tissue, taken at surgery. These TCRs come from a female donor with early-stage non-small cell lung cancer.

Remarks on this clonotype: A much larger clone lies a single base off, so this may be a read error. This rearrangement joins TRBV28 to TRBJ1-2; D is unresolved. CDR1 and CDR2 (germline): MDHEN, SYDVKM. The CDR3 is 13 amino acids. The CDR3 reads CASSSPSNFGYTF. In DNA form, the CDR3 reads TGTGCCAGCAGTTCCCCCTCCAACTTTGGCTACACCTTC.

In this sample, this clonotype turned up a few times. Written as DNA, the CDR3 is TGCGCCAGCAGCTTGCTGCAGGGGCCTTATGAGCAGTTCTTC. This codes for CASSLLQGPYEQFF. The genes are TRBV5-1 and TRBJ2-1; possibly TRBD1 for D (6 bases). V was shortened by 1 base and J by 8 bases, with 13 bases between the two germline ends. Germline loops: CDR1 SGHRS, CDR2 YFSETQ. The CDR3 consists of 14 residues.